The sequence of this T cell receptor beta chain was determined in a study of blood T cell repertoires in COVID-19. Study-wide background: Donors in the United States, Italy and Spain gave samples during acute or convalescent COVID-19. PBMCs, B-cell-depleted T cells, or T cells provided the cDNA or gDNA that made up the material.

Per the study methods: Scientists estimated how many nucleated cells there were by amplifying reference gene primers. TCRdb's table, derived via immunoSEQ multiplex PCR, lists solely in-frame clones and lacks some. Clone size and V and J calls were adopted from that table, with D and trimming inferred from the DNA. The sample shows hundreds of thousands of clones, 80% to 90% of them seen only once. Trimming cost V 4 bases and J 4 bases, with 16 bases left between them. The CDR3 covers 15 residues. The germline V gene encodes CDR1 MNHEY and CDR2 SVGAGI. V and J are TRBV6-5 and TRBJ1-1; D is perhaps TRBD1 (6 bases). The material sequenced was peripheral blood. This clonotype was sampled from a woman aged 80 or over with acute or convalescent COVID-19. The CDR3 bases are TGTGCCAGCAGTTCAAGTAGGGGGACGATCACTGAAGCTTTCTTT. As protein: CASSSSRGTITEAFF.